This is a list of T cell receptor beta chains from one sample in a study of cytomegalovirus exposure and HLA in healthy donors. Clones were read by immunoSEQ multiplex PCR, and TCRdb kept only the in-frame ones, dropping some. The top ten clones hold 15% to 20% of a sample with about 100,000 clones, approximately 79% of them seen once. The sequenced material came from PBMCs. The receptors were sampled from a woman aged 60 to 75 in good health and CMV-seropositive. The CDR3 runs from the conserved cysteine through the conserved F or W. The D gene is left open where the match is weak. Size is omitted from some rows. Given values are once, few, many or a class for expanded clones.

cdr3_aa | cdr3_nt | j_call | d_call | clone_size | v_call
CASTVPLGRSTEAFF | TGTGCCAGTACGGTCCCCCTCGGGAGGTCCACTGAAGCTTTCTTT | TRBJ1-1 | - | - | TRBV19
CASRPSGAGNTIYF | TGTGCCAGTAGACCTTCGGGAGCTGGAAACACCATATATTTT | TRBJ1-3 | - | - | TRBV19
CSVEPTISLTDTQYF | TGCAGCGTTGAACCGACTATCTCCCTCACAGATACGCAGTATTTT | TRBJ2-3 | - | - | TRBV29-1
CAFPEAGQGGNQPQHF | TGTGCCTTCCCGGAGGCGGGACAGGGGGGCAATCAGCCCCAGCATTTT | TRBJ1-5 | TRBD1 | - | TRBV30
CACSRVSGTSGRPTYEQYF | TGTGCCTGCTCACGAGTTTCCGGGACTAGCGGGAGGCCTACCTACGAGCAGTACTTC | TRBJ2-7 | TRBD2 | - | TRBV5-4
CATSRQRGLGSPLHF | TGTGCCACCAGCAGGCAAAGGGGGCTGGGTTCACCCCTCCACTTT | TRBJ1-6 | TRBD1 | - | TRBV15
CASSVGRRGSYTF | TGTGCCAGCAGCGTAGGACGGCGAGGGAGCTACACCTTC | TRBJ1-2 | - | - | TRBV9
CASQKEGGSYNEQFF | TGTGCCAGCCAAAAGGAGGGTGGCTCCTACAATGAGCAGTTCTTC | TRBJ2-1 | - | - | TRBV6-4
CASSKEQGLSYTF | TGTGCCAGCTCTAAGGAACAGGGTCTTAGCTACACCTTC | TRBJ1-2 | - | - | TRBV28
CASSAPGTTYGYTF | TGTGCCAGCAGTGCCCCCGGGACTACATATGGCTACACCTTC | TRBJ1-2 | - | few | TRBV2
CASSPFGKGNTEAFF | TGTGCCAGCAGCCCCTTCGGGAAGGGGAACACTGAAGCTTTCTTT | TRBJ1-1 | - | - | TRBV5-4
CASSLPSSYEQYF | TGTGCCAGCAGCTTACCTAGCTCCTACGAGCAGTACTTC | TRBJ2-7 | - | - | TRBV7-8
CASSPRDSHSGTQYF | TGTGCCAGCTCACCCCGGGACAGTCATTCAGGGACCCAGTACTTC | TRBJ2-5 | TRBD1 | - | TRBV18
CASSLAGDKQYF | TGTGCCAGCAGTTTAGCGGGAGACAAGCAGTACTTC | TRBJ2-7 | TRBD2 | - | TRBV6-1
CASSLVAGNYEQYF | TGTGCCAGCAGCTTGGTAGCGGGGAACTACGAGCAGTACTTC | TRBJ2-7 | TRBD2 | - | TRBV5-6
CASSTYRMPGYTF | TGTGCCAGCAGCACCTATCGTATGCCTGGCTACACCTTC | TRBJ1-2 | - | - | TRBV5-6
CASSPAGQGSTGELFF | TGTGCCAGCAGCCCCGCCGGACAGGGGAGCACCGGGGAGCTGTTTTTT | TRBJ2-2 | TRBD1 | - | TRBV7-9
CASARGQTTGELFF | TGTGCCAGTGCCAGGGGACAGACCACCGGGGAGCTGTTTTTT | TRBJ2-2 | TRBD1 | - | TRBV19
CASIEATGLYEQYF | TGTGCCAGCATAGAAGCGACAGGGCTATACGAGCAGTACTTC | TRBJ2-7 | TRBD1 | - | TRBV28
CASSYSGTSGTTQYF | TGTGCCAGCAGTTACTCAGGGACTAGCGGGACTACGCAGTATTTT | TRBJ2-3 | TRBD2 | - | TRBV6-5
CASSYSRGTEAFF | TGTGCCAGCAGTTACTCCCGGGGGACTGAAGCTTTCTTT | TRBJ1-1 | - | - | TRBV6-5
CASSQDRRVGTANSPLHF | TGTGCCAGCAGCCAAGACCGGCGGGTCGGGACAGCCAATTCACCCCTCCACTTT | TRBJ1-6 | TRBD1 | once | TRBV4-2
CASTRAGANEQFF | TGTGCCAGCACCAGAGCAGGGGCTAATGAGCAGTTCTTC | TRBJ2-1 | - | - | TRBV7-9
CASSVRDTGELFF | TGTGCCAGCAGCGTTAGAGACACCGGGGAGCTGTTTTTT | TRBJ2-2 | - | - | TRBV9
CSVGGTSGRGINEQFF | TGCAGCGTGGGAGGGACTAGCGGGAGGGGGATCAATGAGCAGTTCTTC | TRBJ2-1 | TRBD2 | - | TRBV29-1
CASSAGTVNTIYF | TGTGCCAGCAGCGCGGGGACAGTTAACACCATATATTTT | TRBJ1-3 | TRBD1 | - | TRBV9
CASSADSGIGNTQYF | TGCGCCAGCAGCGCCGACTCAGGGATCGGAAATACGCAGTATTTT | TRBJ2-3 | - | - | TRBV5-1
CASGGQGGQPQHF | TGTGCCAGCGGGGGACAGGGCGGCCAGCCCCAGCATTTT | TRBJ1-5 | TRBD1 | - | TRBV6-1
CASSFTSNQPQHF | TGTGCCAGCAGCTTCACAAGCAATCAGCCCCAGCATTTT | TRBJ1-5 | - | - | TRBV7-2
CASSLSNEQFF | TGTGCCAGCAGTCTATCAAATGAGCAGTTCTTC | TRBJ2-1 | - | - | TRBV6-5
CASTRGENTEAFF | TGTGCCAGCACCAGGGGGGAGAACACTGAAGCTTTCTTT | TRBJ1-1 | TRBD1 | few | TRBV2
CASSLEGVSTEAFF | TGCGCCAGCAGCTTGGAGGGGGTCTCCACGGAAGCTTTCTTT | TRBJ1-1 | - | few | TRBV5-1
CASSSRLAGDYNEQFF | TGTGCCAGCAGCTCCAGACTAGCGGGAGACTACAATGAGCAGTTCTTC | TRBJ2-1 | TRBD2 | - | TRBV9
CSVGQGDTEAFF | TGCAGCGTGGGACAGGGCGACACTGAAGCTTTCTTT | TRBJ1-1 | TRBD1 | few | TRBV29-1
CASSESPSGTEDTQYF | TGTGCCAGCAGCGAGAGCCCTAGCGGGACTGAGGATACGCAGTATTTT | TRBJ2-3 | TRBD2 | - | TRBV7-2
CASSPQGYSNQPQHF | TGTGCCAGCAGTCCTCAGGGTTATAGCAATCAGCCCCAGCATTTT | TRBJ1-5 | - | - | TRBV27
CASSEGRTSGYNEQFF | TGTGCCAGCAGCGAGGGAAGGACTAGCGGGTACAATGAGCAGTTCTTC | TRBJ2-1 | TRBD2 | - | TRBV9
CASSQEIGQGNEQFF | TGCGCCAGCAGCCAAGAGATAGGACAGGGGAATGAGCAGTTCTTC | TRBJ2-1 | TRBD1 | - | TRBV4-1
CASKTTALYQETQYF | TGTGCCAGTAAAACGACAGCCCTATATCAAGAGACCCAGTACTTC | TRBJ2-5 | - | - | TRBV19
CSAGQGGPLTKNIQYF | TGCAGCGCGGGACAGGGAGGACCCTTAACCAAAAACATTCAGTACTTC | TRBJ2-4 | TRBD1 | - | TRBV29-1
CASSVGGTGTDTQYF | TGTGCCAGCAGCGTAGGGGGGACTGGCACAGATACGCAGTATTTT | TRBJ2-3 | - | - | TRBV9
CASSSPQGIRGYTF | TGTGCCAGCAGCTCACCCCAGGGAATTCGGGGCTACACCTTC | TRBJ1-2 | - | - | TRBV7-9